This T cell receptor beta chain emerged from a study of T cells in localized non-small cell lung cancer. Libraries were prepared by immunoSEQ multiplex PCR; TCRdb keeps only in-frame clonotypes and omits some of them. The top ten clones hold about 32% of a sample with around 19,000 clones, around four fifths of them seen once. Trimming shortened V by 2 bases and J by 2 bases, and 19 bases separated the two germline ends. The CDR3 totals 18 residues. Per germline, CDR1 MGHRA and CDR2 YSYEKL. This receptor was taken from a male donor aged 60 or older with stage III lung adenocarcinoma. The source material was peripheral blood, sampled before any cancer treatment. This chain joins TRBV4-1 and TRBJ2-1; weak D call: TRBD2 (6 bases). CDR3 coding DNA: TGCGCCAGCAGCCAAAGGGGCCTAGGACTATTAACCTACAATGAGCAGTTCTTC. Amino acids: CASSQRGLGLLTYNEQFF.